This T cell receptor (beta chain) was profiled in a study of patients and donors after allogeneic stem cell transplantation. TCRdb re-called the RT-PCR reads with MiXCR, one entry per CDR3 protein. This sample carries 410,000 or so distinct CDR3 sequences, 16% of them seen once, and the ten largest clones take around 7.2%. A few counts support this clonotype. The CDR3 runs to 14 residues. Trimming shortened V by 0 bases and J by 2 bases, and 5 bases separated the two germline ends. Germline assignment: CDR1 SGHTA and CDR2 FQGNSA. Source material: blood, either unsorted or a sorted T cell fraction (not recorded which). The receptor's source is a human donor who was either an allogeneic HSCT recipient or a stem cell or donor lymphocyte infusion donor (not recorded which). It is not recorded whose cells these are; they may come from a transplant donor. The V call is TRBV7-2, the J call TRBJ2-1; D not certain. CDR3 coding DNA: TGTGCCAGCAGCTTAGCCGTGGCCTACAATGAGCAGTTCTTC. Amino acid sequence: CASSLAVAYNEQFF.